What follows describes a single T cell receptor (beta chain). The CDR3 loop spans 15 amino acids. Per the germline V gene, CDR1 is SGHRS and CDR2 is YFSETQ. J gave up 6 bases and V 0 bases, and 8 bases lay outside the gene matches. This record belongs to a study of sequential checkpoint blockade in melanoma. Across the study: First-line arms were nivolumab then ipilimumab, or the reverse, randomized 1:1.

Using immunoSEQ multiplex PCR, the repertoire was profiled, and TCRdb retains in-frame clones only, with some absent. The table lists some 16,000 clones, approximately 80% of them singletons. This sample's treatment: randomized to nivolumab then ipilimumab (arm A) or the reverse (arm B). Patients had received no earlier DNA-damaging chemotherapy. PBMC sorting kept live CD3+CD8+ cells without CD19 or CD56. The material was CD8+ T cells sorted from blood (inferred from file names), obtained from a patient given nivolumab and ipilimumab in sequence. This sequence originates from a human donor with melanoma. J is TRBJ2-7 and V is TRBV5-1; 8 positions match TRBD1. CDR3 coding DNA: TGCGCCAGCAGCTTGGGACAGGGGATATTCGGCGAGCAGTACTTC. This sequence encodes CASSLGQGIFGEQYF.